Shown below are 28 T cell receptor beta chains from a single sample sequenced in a study of radiation and T cells in renal cell carcinoma (dated by TCRdb to 2019 to 2021). Library construction relied on the immunoSEQ multiplex PCR assay. TCRdb obtained this table from immuneACCESS and retained in-frame rearrangements with V and J assigned. These tables miss some clones; where compared with another copy, unresolved V genes account for less than half of the shortfall, and the remainder is unexplained. The sample table holds about 16,000 clones, of which 50% to 65% were seen once. The ten most abundant clones make up 9.7% of the sample. The time point label corresponds to: tumor resected at nephrectomy. Per the publication, the treatment or condition label means: treatment-naive control, cytoreductive nephrectomy. Sequenced material: tumor tissue, taken from a patient whose treatment was nephrectomy without radiotherapy. The origin of the receptors is a man aged 40-50 years with renal cell carcinoma.

V usage is TRBV5-1 and J usage is TRBJ1-4, with D perhaps TRBD1 (6 bases). CDR1 and CDR2 (germline): SGHRS, YFSETQ. The V and J ends lost 1 base and 2 bases respectively, with 9 bases between them. The CDR3 spans 15 residues. The CDR3 region is CASSLTGATNEKLFF. The CDR3 DNA sequence: TGCGCCAGCAGCTTGACGGGGGCCACTAATGAAAAACTGTTTTTT.

This clone occurred once. This chain connects TRBV5-1 to TRBJ1-2; TRBD1 is a possible D gene (6 bases). This CDR3 region has 14 residues. Deletions cut 0 bases from V and 7 bases from J, with 13 bases between. Germline values: CDR1 SGHRS, CDR2 YFSETQ. This chain's CDR3 is CASSLGGQGPGYTF. DNA for the CDR3: TGCGCCAGCAGCTTGGGGGGGCAGGGACCTGGCTACACCTTC.

This sequence joins TRBV6-5 and TRBJ1-4; tentatively, D is TRBD1 (6 bases). The germline V gene encodes CDR1 MNHEY and CDR2 SVGAGI. The CDR3 runs to 13 residues. Trimming took 7 bases from V and 8 from J, leaving 14 bases between them. In nucleotides, the CDR3 is TGTGCCAGCATTCGGGACAAAGGGGAAAAACTGTTTTTT. Amino acids: CASIRDKGEKLFF.

V is TRBV2 and J is TRBJ2-2; TRBD1 matches 10 bases. Germline lookup yields CDR1 SNHLY and CDR2 FYNNEI. V lost 6 bases and J lost 7; bases outside the gene matches: 14. The CDR3 totals 17 residues. In nucleotides, the CDR3 is TGTGCCAGCAGCCCTCGACAGGGGGCAAATAATGTCGGGGAGCTGTTTTTT. It translates to CASSPRQGANNVGELFF.

The chain is built from TRBV7-7 and TRBJ2-1; D is undetermined. Germline-derived CDR1 and CDR2 are SSHAT and FNYEAQ (reference sequence). V was cut by 2 bases and J by 7 bases, with 9 bases left in between. The CDR3 extends over 13 amino acids. In nucleotides, the CDR3 is TGTGCCAGCAGCTTATTCAACGGTAATGAGCAGTTCTTC. It translates to CASSLFNGNEQFF.

V usage is TRBV30 and J usage is TRBJ1-2, with D uncertain. Germline CDR1 and CDR2: GTSNPN and SVGIG (reference sequence). The CDR3 totals 13 residues. V dropped 2 bases and J dropped 2 bases, with 9 bases sitting between them. The CDR3, as DNA: TGTGCCTGGAGTTTGGGGATAAACTATGGCTACACCTTC. This codes for CAWSLGINYGYTF.

The table lists this clone with a few counts. V usage is TRBV14 and J usage is TRBJ2-6; D not resolved. The CDR3 is made up of 16 amino acids. Germline V gene lookup returns CDR1 SGHDN and CDR2 FVKESK. Trimming left V 1 base short and J 0 bases short, with 7 bases between. CDR3 sequence reads: CASSQGGYSGANVLTF. The DNA for the CDR3 is TGTGCCAGCAGCCAAGGGGGATACTCTGGGGCCAACGTCCTGACTTTC.

The sample holds a few counts of this clone. This chain connects TRBV9 to TRBJ1-3; no clear D. V lost 1 base and J lost 6, with 14 bases in between. Looked up from germline, CDR1 is SGDLS and CDR2 is YYNGEE. The CDR3 covers 15 residues. This chain's CDR3 is CASSVSQGGVNTIYF. CDR3 DNA: TGTGCCAGCAGCGTAAGCCAAGGCGGGGTAAACACCATATATTTT. The variable domain in full, with the rest retrieved from reference TRBV9 and TRBJ1-3, is DSGVTQTPKHLITATGQRVTLRCSPRSGDLSVYWYQQSLDQGLQFLIQYYNGEERAKGNILERFSAQQFPDLHSELNLSSLELGDSALYFCASSVSQGGVNTIYFGEGSWLTVV.

This clone came up a few times. This chain joins TRBV7-3 and TRBJ2-3; D may be TRBD1 or TRBD2 (5 bases each). In germline, CDR1 is SGHTA, CDR2 FQGTGA. CDR3 size: 14 residues. Trimming took off 4 bases at V and 5 bases at J, with 13 bases between the two ends. The CDR3 loop reads CASSSGTLEDTQYF. The CDR3 DNA is TGTGCCAGCAGCTCCGGGACGCTAGAAGATACGCAGTATTTT.

The chain recombines TRBV7-9 with TRBJ2-1; maybe TRBD2 (6 bases). This CDR3 region has 15 residues. V was pared by 3 bases and J by 2 bases, with 11 bases between. Germline V gene sequence: CDR1 SEHNR, CDR2 FQNEAQ (reference sequence). CDR3 DNA: TGTGCCAGCAGCTTTGCGGGCGGGGCCTACAATGAGCAGTTCTTC. Residues: CASSFAGGAYNEQFF. The full variable domain, its missing parts supplied by reference TRBV7-9 and TRBJ2-1, is DTGVSQNPRHKITKRGQNVTFRCDPISEHNRLYWYRQTLGQGPEFLTYFQNEAQLEKSRLLSDRFSAERPKGSFSTLEIQRTEQGDSAMYLCASSFAGGAYNEQFFGPGTRLTVL.

This clone was seen a handful of times. V is TRBV5-6 and J is TRBJ1-1; D possibly corresponds to TRBD1 (6 bases). The germline V gene has CDR1 SGHDT and CDR2 YYEEEE. V shed 1 base and J shed 0 bases, with 16 bases lying between them. This CDR3 is 17 amino acids long. CDR3 residues: CASSLNGGPTLNTEAFF. In DNA, the CDR3 is TGTGCCAGCAGCTTGAATGGGGGGCCCACCTTGAACACTGAAGCTTTCTTT. Full variable domain (missing parts from reference TRBV5-6 and TRBJ1-1): DAGVTQSPTHLIKTRGQQVTLRCSPKSGHDTVSWYQQALGQGPQFIFQYYEEEERQRGNFPDRFSGHQFPNYSSELNVNALLLGDSALYLCASSLNGGPTLNTEAFFGQGTRLTVV.

This clone has more than one count but fewer than ten. The CDR3 DNA is TGTGCCACCAGCAGTTCGACTGCCAGCTACTATGGCTACACCTTC. This translates into CATSSSTASYYGYTF. The rearrangement links TRBV15 to TRBJ1-2; the D is unclear. CDR3 length: 15 amino acids. The germline CDR1 and CDR2 sequences are LNHNV and YYDKDF (reference sequence). Trimming removed 3 bases from V and 3 bases from J, with 14 bases in between.

This rearrangement joins TRBV6-5 to TRBJ2-7; no firm D call. The CDR3 has 15 residues. CDR1 is MNHEY and CDR2 is SVGAGI in the germline V gene. V dropped 0 bases and J dropped 3 bases, with 12 bases sitting between them. The CDR3: CASSYSRWVLYEQYF. The CDR3 DNA reads TGTGCCAGCAGTTACTCGCGCTGGGTTCTCTACGAGCAGTACTTC.

V is TRBV29-1 and J is TRBJ2-3, with 13 bases lining up with TRBD2. CDR3 length equals 15 residues. J lost 6 bases, V lost 0 bases, and 3 bases had no gene match. Germline V gene data show CDR1 as SQVTM and CDR2 as ANQGSEA. The CDR3 is CSVEETSGGWDTQYF. The CDR3 coding sequence is TGCAGCGTTGAAGAGACTAGCGGGGGGTGGGATACGCAGTATTTT.

This chain uses TRBV5-1 with TRBJ2-7, with 7 bases aligning to TRBD1. The germline CDR1 and CDR2 sequences are SGHRS and YFSETQ. The CDR3 extends over 14 amino acids. Unmatched junction bases numbered 6, after V lost 4 bases and J lost 2 bases. DNA of the CDR3: TGCGCCAGCAGCCTGGACAGGTTTGCCTACGAGCAGTACTTC. Its protein product is CASSLDRFAYEQYF. Combining the CDR3 with reference TRBV5-1 and TRBJ2-7 gives the whole variable domain KAGVTQTPRYLIKTRGQQVTLSCSPISGHRSVSWYQQTPGQGLQFLFEYFSETQRNKGNFPGRFSGRQFSNSRSEMNVSTLELGDSALYLCASSLDRFAYEQYFGPGTRLTVT.

This clone was seen a single time. The chain uses TRBV11-1 and TRBJ1-1; D is unresolved. The CDR3 contains 14 residues. V lost 2 bases and J 4 bases, leaving 11 bases between the germline ends. Per germline, CDR1 SGHAT and CDR2 FQDESV (reference sequence). This chain's CDR3 is CASSLRTPATEAFF. CDR3 DNA: TGTGCCAGCAGCTTAAGGACCCCGGCCACTGAAGCTTTCTTT.

V and J are TRBV5-1 and TRBJ2-1, with 9 bases that match TRBD2. CDR3 size: 16 residues. Per the germline V gene, CDR1 is SGHRS and CDR2 is YFSETQ. The trim removed 4 bases at V and 5 bases at J, leaving 10 bases unmatched. The CDR3 is CASSIPVAGDHNEQFF. The DNA of the CDR3 is TGCGCCAGCAGCATCCCGGTAGCGGGGGACCACAATGAGCAGTTCTTC. The variable domain in full, with the rest retrieved from reference TRBV5-1 and TRBJ2-1, is KAGVTQTPRYLIKTRGQQVTLSCSPISGHRSVSWYQQTPGQGLQFLFEYFSETQRNKGNFPGRFSGRQFSNSRSEMNVSTLELGDSALYLCASSIPVAGDHNEQFFGPGTRLTVL.

This clone was seen at least ten times. V is TRBV4-1 and J is TRBJ2-3; unclear D gene. The V and J ends lost 4 bases and 0 bases respectively, with 5 bases between them. In germline, CDR1 is MGHRA, CDR2 YSYEKL. The CDR3 has 13 residues. The CDR3 protein is CASSLTSTDTQYF. Here the CDR3 DNA reads TGCGCCAGCAGCCTCACGAGCACAGATACGCAGTATTTT.

The chain joins TRBV27 to TRBJ2-3; 7 bases are a match to TRBD2. Germline V gene data show CDR1 as MNHEY and CDR2 as SMNVEV (reference sequence). CDR3 length: 11 amino acids. V trimming: 8 bases; J trimming: 6 bases; junction bases outside the gene matches: 2. CDR3 protein: CASHGGDTQYF. In nucleotides, the CDR3 is TGTGCCAGCCACGGGGGGGATACGCAGTATTTT.

V and J are TRBV11-3 and TRBJ2-7; possible D gene TRBD2, 7 bases. Trimming took off 5 bases at V and 6 bases at J, with 14 bases between the two ends. The CDR3 covers 13 residues. Germline V CDR1 and CDR2: SGHNT, YENEEA. The CDR3 bases are TGTGCCAGCAGCCGAGGGGGGGGCGGCGAGCAGTACTTC. Translating it yields CASSRGGGGEQYF.

This chain connects TRBV6-5 to TRBJ2-7, with D maybe TRBD1 (5 bases). The CDR3 runs 11 residues. Germline assignment: CDR1 MNHEY and CDR2 SVGAGI. The V end lost 6 bases, the J end lost 5 bases, and 8 bases lay between the germline ends. CDR3 nucleotides: TGTGCCAGCAGCCAGGGCCACGAGCAGTACTTC. Translating it yields CASSQGHEQYF.

The rearrangement uses TRBV7-8 and TRBJ1-4; D is unresolved. With 5 bases removed from V and 8 bases from J, the gap between germline ends came to 9 bases. The CDR3 extends over 12 amino acids. The germline V gene encodes CDR1 SGHVS and CDR2 FQNEAQ. The CDR3 sequence is CASSPLGEKLFF. CDR3 in DNA: TGTGCCAGCAGCCCTCTGGGCGAAAAACTGTTTTTT.

The DNA for the CDR3 is TGTGCCAGCAGCGGGTCAAACAGAGGAGCCAACACCTTC. Translation gives CASSGSNRGANTF. This chain uses TRBV9 with TRBJ1-2; D uncertain. CDR1 is SGDLS and CDR2 is YYNGEE in the germline V gene. Between the trimmed V and J ends, which lost 3 bases and 12 bases, there was a span of 18 bases. This CDR3 spans 13 amino acids. Looking up the rest from reference TRBV9 and TRBJ1-2 gives the full variable domain: DSGVTQTPKHLITATGQRVTLRCSPRSGDLSVYWYQQSLDQGLQFLIQYYNGEERAKGNILERFSAQQFPDLHSELNLSSLELGDSALYFCASSGSNRGANTFGSGTRLTVV.

J is TRBJ2-1 and V is TRBV6-5; 8 nucleotides align to TRBD2. The CDR3 spans 15 residues. Germline assignment: CDR1 MNHEY and CDR2 SVGAGI. The V and J ends lost 5 bases and 3 bases, in that order; junction bases with no gene match: 6. Here the CDR3 reads CASSKRGGRYNEQFF. The CDR3 DNA reads TGTGCCAGCAGTAAACGGGGGGGCCGCTACAATGAGCAGTTCTTC.

The chain links TRBV12-1 to TRBJ2-3. TRBV12-1 is termed a pseudogene. CDR3 size: 13 residues. The CDR3 loop reads CAPPKPCGDTQYF. CDR3 nucleotide sequence: TGTGCCCCGCCCAAGCCTTGTGGCGATACGCAGTATTTT.

The chain employs TRBV7-9 and TRBJ1-2, with D uncertain. With 4 bases removed from V and 1 base from J, the gap between germline ends came to 7 bases. Looked up from germline, CDR1 is SEHNR and CDR2 is FQNEAQ (reference sequence). CDR3 length: 13 amino acids. The CDR3 is CASSSGDNYGYTF. CDR3 sequence (DNA): TGTGCCAGCAGCTCAGGCGATAACTATGGCTACACCTTC.

The chain employs TRBV13 and TRBJ1-3; the match to TRBD1 covers 9 bases. CDR1 and CDR2 from the germline V gene are PRHDT and FYEKMQ (reference sequence). This CDR3 spans 16 amino acids. The V and J ends lost 4 bases and 1 base, in that order; junction bases with no gene match: 5. CDR3: CASSWGQGGSGNTIYF. For the CDR3, the DNA is TGTGCCAGCAGCTGGGGACAGGGTGGGTCTGGAAACACCATATATTTT.

This clone was seen a handful of times. This chain links TRBV6-1 with TRBJ1-5; D ambiguous. The V gene lost 2 bases and the J gene lost 12 bases, with 5 bases spanning the gap. Germline-derived CDR1 and CDR2 are MNHNS and SASEGT. The CDR3 extends over 10 amino acids. The CDR3, as DNA: TGTGCCAGCAGTGAACGGAACCAGCATTTT. Translation: CASSERNQHF.